This entry lists 15 T cell receptor beta chains sequenced from one sample in a study of memory CD4+ T cells and cytomegalovirus serostatus. Single viable CD3+CD4+CD8-CD45RO+ cells were sorted as the memory CD4+ T cells. Measured with immunoSEQ multiplex PCR; TCRdb has only the in-frame clones, and not every one. The repertoire has around 84,000 clones, 75% to 90% of them found once; the top ten carry 0.78%. Sequenced material: memory CD4+ T cells from blood. All receptors come from an adult in good health and CMV-seronegative.

This rearrangement joins TRBV30 to TRBJ2-7; D is perhaps TRBD1 (6 bases). V was trimmed by 1 base and J by 5 bases, leaving 15 bases between them. The CDR3 runs to 14 residues. Germline CDR1 is GTSNPN and CDR2 is SVGIG (reference sequence). This CDR3 is CAWSAGQGYDEQYF. CDR3 nucleotides: TGTGCCTGGAGTGCAGGGCAGGGGTATGACGAGCAGTACTTC.

The gene calls are TRBV28 and TRBJ1-4; the D gene is possibly TRBD1 (6 bases). The germline V gene encodes CDR1 MDHEN and CDR2 SYDVKM. With 4 bases removed from V and 4 bases from J, the gap between germline ends came to 13 bases. This CDR3 region has 15 residues. CDR3 in DNA: TGTGCCAGCAGTTCCGGACAGTCGGATAATGAAAAACTGTTTTTT. Its protein product is CASSSGQSDNEKLFF. The whole variable domain, remainder taken from reference TRBV28 and TRBJ1-4, is DVKVTQSSRYLVKRTGEKVFLECVQDMDHENMFWYRQDPGLGLRLIYFSYDVKMKEKGDIPEGYSVSREKKERFSLILESASTNQTSMYLCASSSGQSDNEKLFFGSGTQLSVL.

CDR3 residues: CASSLGYRGTEAFF. The CDR3 coding sequence is TGTGCCAGCAGCTTAGGGTACAGGGGCACTGAAGCTTTCTTT. This rearrangement joins TRBV7-2 to TRBJ1-1; 7 bases align to TRBD1. Losses at the gene ends were 1 base for V and 4 bases for J; bases not matched to a gene: 3. The CDR3 loop spans 14 amino acids. The germline gives CDR1 SGHTA, CDR2 FQGNSA.

This clone was observed a handful of times. The chain links TRBV27 to TRBJ2-2; the D is unclear. The CDR3 is made up of 17 amino acids. From germline, CDR1 is MNHEY and CDR2 SMNVEV (reference sequence). Between the trimmed V and J ends, which lost 6 bases and 6 bases, there was a span of 23 bases. CDR3 nucleotides: TGTGCCAGCAGAAACGGATCCACCGGAGAAAGGCCCGGGGAGCTGTTTTTT. Translation: CASRNGSTGERPGELFF.

The chain couples TRBV4-1 to TRBJ2-2; 8 bases match TRBD2. This CDR3 region has 17 residues. Trimming at V came to 1 base and at J to 0 bases, leaving 4 bases not matched to a gene. Germline V lookup: CDR1 MGHRA, CDR2 YSYEKL. The CDR3 is CASSQGAGGPNTGELFF. The CDR3 region has the DNA TGCGCCAGCAGCCAAGGGGCGGGAGGTCCGAACACCGGGGAGCTGTTTTTT.

This chain uses TRBV7-2 with TRBJ1-1, with no clear D. V was clipped by 4 bases and J by 1 base, with 7 bases between them. This CDR3 has 13 amino acids. Per the germline V gene, CDR1 is SGHTA and CDR2 is FQGNSA. This chain's CDR3 is CASSSVRNTEAFF. CDR3 DNA sequence: TGTGCCAGCAGCTCTGTCCGGAACACTGAAGCTTTCTTT.

The chain employs TRBV5-6 and TRBJ2-1; TRBD2 matches 10 bases. This CDR3 is built from 17 residues. In germline, CDR1 is SGHDT, CDR2 YYEEEE. Trimming cost V 0 bases and J 1 base; bases outside gene matches: 4. CDR3 amino acids: CASSLEIAGGSYNEQFF. CDR3 coding DNA: TGTGCCAGCAGCTTGGAGATAGCGGGGGGTTCCTACAATGAGCAGTTCTTC.

V and J are TRBV6-1 and TRBJ1-1; the D is unclear. The length of the CDR3 is 13 residues. Trimming pared 8 bases from V and 1 base from J, leaving 11 bases between. Germline V gene data show CDR1 as MNHNS and CDR2 as SASEGT. The CDR3 reads CASLLQANTEAFF. CDR3 bases: TGTGCCAGCTTACTTCAGGCGAACACTGAAGCTTTCTTT.

The chain has TRBV25-1 and TRBJ2-1; D is possibly TRBD1 or TRBD2 (5 bases each). Trimming cost V 2 bases and J 9 bases, with 11 bases left between them. Germline CDR1 reads MGHDK; CDR2 reads SYGVNS. The CDR3 length is 13 residues. CDR3 sequence reads: CASSERDVSEQFF. In DNA, the CDR3 is TGTGCCAGCAGTGAAAGGGACGTTAGTGAGCAGTTCTTC.

The chain joins TRBV19 to TRBJ1-5, with a possible D match to TRBD1 (6 bases). The length of the CDR3 is 16 residues. The V and J ends lost 3 bases and 7 bases respectively, with 19 bases between them. Germline CDR1 is LNHDA and CDR2 is SQIVND (reference sequence). The CDR3 protein is CASSIAAGAGRQPQHF. In DNA, the CDR3 is TGTGCCAGTAGTATCGCCGCAGGGGCCGGGCGGCAGCCCCAGCATTTT.

The J gene is TRBJ1-5, the V gene TRBV28; 10 nucleotides align to TRBD1. This CDR3 is 15 amino acids long. V was pared by 6 bases and J by 4 bases, with 6 bases of the junction left unmatched. Germline CDR1 is MDHEN and CDR2 is SYDVKM. The CDR3 here is CASRDPGQGNQPQHF. The CDR3 coding sequence is TGTGCCAGCAGGGACCCGGGACAGGGGAATCAGCCCCAGCATTTT.

The chain recombines TRBV30 with TRBJ2-7; possibly TRBD1 for D (5 bases). The germline CDR1 and CDR2 sequences are GTSNPN and SVGIG (reference sequence). V was shortened by 2 bases and J by 2 bases, with 10 bases between the two germline ends. The CDR3 sequence is 13 residues long. The CDR3 nucleotides are TGTGCCTGGAGTCCAGGGTTTGCCTACGAGCAGTACTTC. This gives the protein CAWSPGFAYEQYF.

The genes are TRBV30 and TRBJ1-5, with D possibly TRBD1 on 6 matching bases. Germline assignment: CDR1 GTSNPN and CDR2 SVGIG (reference sequence). There are 14 residues in the CDR3. Trimming shortened V by 4 bases and J by 0 bases, and 10 bases separated the two germline ends. The CDR3 coding sequence is TGTGCCTGGACCCCGGACAGTAGCAATCAGCCCCAGCATTTT. This gives the protein CAWTPDSSNQPQHF.

This clone was counted between two and nine times. The rearrangement links TRBV11-2 to TRBJ1-1; D might be TRBD1 (5 bases). Trimming stripped 1 base from V and 11 bases from J, with 11 bases between. CDR1 and CDR2 from the germline V gene are SGHAT and FQNNGV. This CDR3 contains 12 residues. CDR3 coding DNA: TGTGCCAGCAGCTTAGGCAGGGTAGGCGCTTTCTTT. Protein sequence: CASSLGRVGAFF.

This chain uses TRBV19 with TRBJ1-5; 9 bases line up with TRBD1. The CDR3 is 17 residues long. V trimming: 6 bases; J trimming: 4 bases; junction bases outside the gene matches: 13. Germline V gene data show CDR1 as LNHDA and CDR2 as SQIVND (reference sequence). CDR3 amino acids: CASSIRDREGANQPQHF. CDR3 coding DNA: TGTGCCAGTAGCATCCGGGACAGGGAGGGTGCTAATCAGCCCCAGCATTTT.